A single sample gave rise to the 11 T cell receptor beta chains below, sequenced in a study of control samples from healthy donors and cancer patients. The method was immunoSEQ multiplex PCR; TCRdb's version includes in-frame clones alone and lacks a portion of them. This repertoire shows approximately 82,000 clones, more than 85% found once; its top ten account for around 1.3%. What was sequenced was PBMCs. These receptor sequences come from a woman aged 40 to 50 with lung cancer.

DNA of the CDR3: TGTGCCAGCAGTGAAGTTGAGATCTTCTCTGGAAACACCATATATTTT. It is translated as CASSEVEIFSGNTIYF. This chain joins TRBV6-1 and TRBJ1-3; no reliable D call. Germline CDR1 reads MNHNS; CDR2 reads SASEGT. V lost 1 base to trimming and J lost 0 bases, with 10 bases between them. The CDR3 sequence is 16 residues long.

Remarks on this clone: The junction differs from germline at one of its ends, possibly a read error. This chain connects TRBV5-6 to TRBJ1-2; 10 positions agree with TRBD1. This CDR3 has 13 residues. Germline V lookup: CDR1 SGHDT, CDR2 YYEEEE. This chain's CDR3 is CASSLGQGIGYTF. In DNA form, the CDR3 reads TGTGCCAGCAGTTTGGGACAGGGGATTGGCTACACCTTC.

The gene calls are TRBV9 and TRBJ2-6; D unclear. V was trimmed by 0 bases and J by 0 bases, leaving 10 bases between them. CDR1 and CDR2 from the germline V gene are SGDLS and YYNGEE. The CDR3 is 17 amino acids. The CDR3 DNA follows: TGTGCCAGCAGCGTAGACCCGCGTAACTCTGGGGCCAACGTCCTGACTTTC. The encoded protein is CASSVDPRNSGANVLTF.

This clone has at least ten counts. This chain uses TRBV19 with TRBJ2-7, with D possibly matching TRBD1 (6 bases). V dropped 7 bases and J dropped 7 bases, with 17 bases sitting between them. Germline assignment: CDR1 LNHDA and CDR2 SQIVND (reference sequence). CDR3 length equals 13 residues. The CDR3 is CASTGGHRGEQYF. CDR3 DNA: TGTGCCAGTACTGGGGGACACAGAGGGGAGCAGTACTTC.

V usage is TRBV30 and J usage is TRBJ1-6, with 10 bases that match TRBD1. The junction had 13 bases not matched to a gene; V was cut back by 2 bases and J by 12 bases. CDR3 length equals 16 residues. Germline loops: CDR1 GTSNPN, CDR2 SVGIG (reference sequence). The CDR3 sequence is CAWSTSRQGAMRPLHF. The CDR3 coding sequence is TGTGCCTGGAGTACATCTCGACAGGGGGCCATGAGACCCCTCCACTTT.

The chain carries TRBV14 and TRBJ1-6, with D unresolved. The germline V gene has CDR1 SGHDN and CDR2 FVKESK. The CDR3 sequence is 16 residues long. The V end lost 4 bases, the J end lost 0 bases, and 10 bases lay between the germline ends. DNA for the CDR3: TGTGCCAGCAGCCGCCAATCGAGCTCCTATAATTCACCCCTCCACTTT. Protein sequence: CASSRQSSSYNSPLHF.

The V and J genes are TRBV11-3 and TRBJ2-3; weak D call: TRBD1 (6 bases). The length of the CDR3 is 15 residues. From germline, CDR1 is SGHNT and CDR2 YENEEA. V was cut by 5 bases and J by 0 bases, with 12 bases left in between. The CDR3 DNA follows: TGTGCCAGCAGCGAATGGGACAATAGCACAGATACGCAGTATTTT. Its translation: CASSEWDNSTDTQYF.

The chain carries TRBV6-6 and TRBJ1-2, with D possibly being TRBD1 (6 bases). V shed 5 bases and J shed 7 bases, with 20 bases lying between them. The CDR3 runs to 15 residues. In germline, CDR1 is MNHNY, CDR2 SVGAGI (reference sequence). The CDR3 is CASSPPTGGITGYTF. The DNA of the CDR3 is TGTGCCAGCAGTCCTCCGACAGGAGGCATTACTGGCTACACCTTC.

This chain joins TRBV7-9 and TRBJ2-4; perhaps TRBD2 as D (6 bases). The CDR3 runs to 15 residues. CDR1 is SEHNR, CDR2 FQNEAQ, per germline (reference sequence). The ends were cut back, 5 bases at V and 0 bases at J, with 11 bases in the middle. The CDR3 coding sequence is TGTGCCAGCAGCCAGCTCGGGGGAGCCAAAAACATTCAGTACTTC. Its translation: CASSQLGGAKNIQYF.

V gene TRBV18 combines with J gene TRBJ2-5; 7 positions agree with TRBD2. The CDR3 sequence is 13 residues long. The V gene's germline CDR1 is KGHSH and CDR2 LQKENI. V was pared by 3 bases and J by 5 bases, with 3 bases of the junction left unmatched. The DNA for the CDR3 is TGTGCCAGCTCACCCTCCGGGGGGGAGACCCAGTACTTC. Translation gives CASSPSGGETQYF.

This chain links TRBV9 with TRBJ2-1, with D maybe TRBD2 (6 bases). Looked up from germline, CDR1 is SGDLS and CDR2 is YYNGEE. V was trimmed by 3 bases and J by 4 bases, leaving 17 bases between them. The CDR3 totals 16 residues. The CDR3 sequence is CASSASSGSLYNEQFF. The CDR3 DNA follows: TGTGCCAGCAGCGCCTCTTCCGGGAGCCTTTACAATGAGCAGTTCTTC.